This is a list of T cell receptor beta chains from one sample in a study of cytomegalovirus exposure and HLA in healthy donors. Assay used: immunoSEQ multiplex PCR; TCRdb lists only in-frame clones, some missing. This sample has 150,000 to 200,000 clones; 80% to 90% occur once, and the top ten carry about a tenth. Sequencing was performed on PBMCs. Receptors were obtained from a man aged 18 to 30 in good health and CMV-seropositive. The CDR3 runs from the conserved cysteine through the conserved F or W. The D gene is left open where the match is weak. Not every row has a clone size; where given, it reads once, few, many or a size class.

cdr3_nt | cdr3_aa | j_call | v_call | clone_size | d_call
TGTGCCAGCAGTCCGCGGCCGGATACCTACGAGCAGTACTTC | CASSPRPDTYEQYF | TRBJ2-7 | TRBV6-6 | once | .
TGTGCCAGCAGCTTTTTCCTGGATACGCAGTATTTT | CASSFFLDTQYF | TRBJ2-3 | TRBV7-8 | . | .
TGTGCCAGCAGTGAACGTGGGACAGGGGGCTTCGAGCAGTACTTC | CASSERGTGGFEQYF | TRBJ2-7 | TRBV6-1 | . | TRBD1
TGCGCCAGCAGCCAAGAGGGGGGGCTTGGCTATGGCTACACCTTC | CASSQEGGLGYGYTF | TRBJ1-2 | TRBV4-3 | . | .
TGTGCCAGCAGTTTCGGGGGGGACGGCGAAGAGCAGTACTTC | CASSFGGDGEEQYF | TRBJ2-7 | TRBV6-5 | few | TRBD2
TGTGCCAGCGCGCCAGGGACACTTCAGCCCCAGCATTTT | CASAPGTLQPQHF | TRBJ1-5 | TRBV6-1 | . | .
TGCGCCAGCAGCTTGGCCAGGGGCGGCGAGCAGTACTTC | CASSLARGGEQYF | TRBJ2-7 | TRBV5-1 | . | .
TGTGCCAGCAGTGAATATTATGCGGGTAATGATCAGTACTTC | CASSEYYAGNDQYF | TRBJ2-7 | TRBV6-1 | . | .
TGTGCCAGCAGAGCGGGGGGGAACACCGGGGAGCTGTTTTTT | CASRAGGNTGELFF | TRBJ2-2 | TRBV6-1 | . | TRBD2
TGCGCCAGCGGACTTGAGGACAGGGTACATAACGAGCAGTACTTC | CASGLEDRVHNEQYF | TRBJ2-7 | TRBV5-1 | . | TRBD1
TGTGCCAGCAGCCAAGAGCGGGGGGGCTCCTACAATGAGCAGTTCTTC | CASSQERGGSYNEQFF | TRBJ2-1 | TRBV4-2 | . | TRBD2
TGTGCCAGCAGCCCACAGGGTGGAGAGACCCAGTACTTC | CASSPQGGETQYF | TRBJ2-5 | TRBV6-4 | . | .
TGTGCCAGTCACGACTACACAGTGGCGGGTGGCTACACCTTC | CASHDYTVAGGYTF | TRBJ1-2 | TRBV19 | . | .
TGCGCCAGCAGCTTGGTACTAGCGGGGGGGTACAATGAGCAGTTCTTC | CASSLVLAGGYNEQFF | TRBJ2-1 | TRBV5-1 | . | TRBD2
TGCGCCAGCAGTGAGGACTTATCGCGGCAGCCCCAGCATTTT | CASSEDLSRQPQHF | TRBJ1-5 | TRBV10-2 | . | .
TGTGCCACCAGCGGGGTCGCGGGCCAAGAGACCCAGTACTTC | CATSGVAGQETQYF | TRBJ2-5 | TRBV15 | . | .
TGTGCCTGGAGTTCTAGCGGGGGGACGATCTCGGATACGCAGTATTTT | CAWSSSGGTISDTQYF | TRBJ2-3 | TRBV30 | . | TRBD2
TGCGCCAGCAGTGAGTCGGGGCGGGAGACCCAGTACTTC | CASSESGRETQYF | TRBJ2-5 | TRBV10-1 | . | .
TGTGCCAGCAGCCCAGAAGGGACTAACCCCAATGAGCAGTTCTTC | CASSPEGTNPNEQFF | TRBJ2-1 | TRBV7-2 | . | TRBD2
TGCGCCAGCAGCTTCATTTCAGGGAATTCACCCCTCCACTTT | CASSFISGNSPLHF | TRBJ1-6 | TRBV5-1 | . | .
TGTGCCAGCAGCCCTCTCAAGGATCCGACAGGGCGCATGGAAGCTTTCTTT | CASSPLKDPTGRMEAFF | TRBJ1-1 | TRBV21-1 | . | .
TGTGCCAGCAGCTTGGTACCTTTCTACGAGCAGTACTTC | CASSLVPFYEQYF | TRBJ2-7 | TRBV5-4 | . | .
TGTGCCAGCAGTGAAGGGGGGGGGACTAGCCCTATTTACAATGAGCAGTTCTTC | CASSEGGGTSPIYNEQFF | TRBJ2-1 | TRBV6-1 | few | TRBD2
TGTGCCAGCACGGGACAGCATACCTACGAGCAGTACTTC | CASTGQHTYEQYF | TRBJ2-7 | TRBV28 | . | TRBD1
TGTGCCTGGAGCCCCCGGGACAGGGCGGCGTGGGGTGAAAAACTGTTTTTT | CAWSPRDRAAWGEKLFF | TRBJ1-4 | TRBV30 | . | TRBD1
TGTGCCAGCGGTATCGGGGGGACGGGTTCCTACAATGAGCAGTTCTTC | CASGIGGTGSYNEQFF | TRBJ2-1 | TRBV6-6 | once | TRBD2
TGTGCCAGCAGTGAGATGATCAATAGGGGGACTGGAAACACCATATATTTT | CASSEMINRGTGNTIYF | TRBJ1-3 | TRBV6-1 | . | .
TGTGCCAGCAGGAAACAGGGTTCCTACGAGCAGTACTTC | CASRKQGSYEQYF | TRBJ2-7 | TRBV27 | once | .
TGCGCCAGCAGCTTGGGGGGACAGGGGCGGACTGAAGCTTTCTTT | CASSLGGQGRTEAFF | TRBJ1-1 | TRBV5-1 | . | TRBD1
TGTTCCAGCAGCCCGGGACAGGGGAGGGTCGAGCAGTACTTC | CSSSPGQGRVEQYF | TRBJ2-7 | TRBV7-9 | . | TRBD1
TGTGCCAGCAGGCGGGACTGGAGCTCCTACGAGCAGTACTTC | CASRRDWSSYEQYF | TRBJ2-7 | TRBV6-5 | . | .
TGTGCCAGTAAGCGGACAGGGGGATACGAGCAGTACTTC | CASKRTGGYEQYF | TRBJ2-7 | TRBV19 | . | TRBD1
TGTGCCAGCAGTTATGGGCAGCCCGCGAACACCGGGGAGCTGTTTTTT | CASSYGQPANTGELFF | TRBJ2-2 | TRBV6-5 | . | .
TGTGCCAGCAGCTCTAGCGGGGGGTCCCAAGAGACCCAGTACTTC | CASSSSGGSQETQYF | TRBJ2-5 | TRBV9 | . | TRBD2
TGTGCCAGCAGTGATACCATCGGGACAGAGGTCCAGTACTTC | CASSDTIGTEVQYF | TRBJ2-5 | TRBV2 | . | TRBD1
TGTGCCTGGAGTGTAGGGTTCCCCCATGGGCAGGGGAGGGCCGGGGAGCTGTTTTTT | CAWSVGFPHGQGRAGELFF | TRBJ2-2 | TRBV30 | . | .
TGTGCCAGCAGCCAAGGACTCGAGCAGTACTTC | CASSQGLEQYF | TRBJ2-7 | TRBV14 | . | .
TGTGCCAGCATCTGCCTAGCGGGGGACTGCAATGAGCAGTTCTTC | CASICLAGDCNEQFF | TRBJ2-1 | TRBV2 | few | TRBD2
TGCGCCAGCAGCTCGGGACAGTCTTTGCTGGGTCGGCAAGCTTTCTTT | CASSSGQSLLGRQAFF | TRBJ1-1 | TRBV5-1 | . | TRBD1
TGTGCCAGCTCGTGGTTACAGGGGATCGAGCAGTACTTC | CASSWLQGIEQYF | TRBJ2-7 | TRBV27 | few | TRBD1
TGTGCCAGCAGCCCCCGGGGGGAGACCCAGTACTTC | CASSPRGETQYF | TRBJ2-5 | TRBV7-2 | . | .